The 18 T cell receptor beta chains below were found in one sample sequenced in a study of blood T cells in healthy people across ages. A sample-barcoded 5' primer and a J-beta primer mix were used in a second PCR of about 7 to 12 cycles. One entry per CDR3 protein results from TCRdb running MiXCR on the 5' RACE reads. The table includes approximately 800,000 distinct CDR3 sequences, around half detected once. Sample: blood. These receptors all come from a man at least 80 years old in good health.

This clonotype appeared a few times. The chain couples TRBV5-6 to TRBJ2-3; D gene ambiguous. From germline, CDR1 is SGHDT and CDR2 YYEEEE. The ends were cut back, 4 bases at V and 4 bases at J, with 7 bases in the middle. The CDR3 covers 12 residues. CDR3 nucleotide sequence: TGTGCCAGCAGCCGGGTCGCAGATACGCAGTATTTT. Its protein is CASSRVADTQYF. The whole variable domain, filled in from reference TRBV5-6 and TRBJ2-3, reads DAGVTQSPTHLIKTRGQQVTLRCSPKSGHDTVSWYQQALGQGPQFIFQYYEEEERQRGNFPDRFSGHQFPNYSSELNVNALLLGDSALYLCASSRVADTQYFGPGTRLTVL.

The genes are TRBV30 and TRBJ2-7; 7 bases align to TRBD1. This CDR3 contains 16 residues. CDR1 GTSNPN and CDR2 SVGIG come from the germline V gene (reference sequence). The V gene end was trimmed by 3 bases and the J gene end by 3 bases; junction bases not matched to a gene: 14. Here the CDR3 DNA reads TGTGCCTGGAGCCGAGATTTGGGACAGACGAACTACGAGCAGTACTTC. This gives the protein CAWSRDLGQTNYEQYF.

As to this clonotype: One junction end disagrees with the germline gene, perhaps due to a read error. CDR3 protein: CASSPGTESSPPHF. The CDR3, as DNA: TGCGCCAGCAGTCCCGGGACAGAGTCTTCACCCCCCCACTTT. The V gene is TRBV4-3, the J gene TRBJ1-6, with 7 bases that match TRBD1. Germline V gene data show CDR1 as LGHNA and CDR2 as YSLEER. This CDR3 has 14 amino acids.

V is TRBV5-1 and J is TRBJ1-2; TRBD1 might be the D (5 bases). This CDR3 has 14 amino acids. Germline CDR1 reads SGHRS; CDR2 reads YFSETQ. Trimming left V 3 bases short and J 5 bases short, with 14 bases between. This CDR3 is CASSSTGTGYGYTF. The CDR3 DNA sequence: TGCGCCAGCAGCTCCACCGGGACGGGATATGGCTACACCTTC.

The chain links TRBV5-6 to TRBJ2-3; 8 bases match TRBD2. In germline, CDR1 is SGHDT, CDR2 YYEEEE. The CDR3 is made up of 13 amino acids. Trimming cost V 6 bases and J 14 bases; bases outside gene matches: 14. The DNA for the CDR3 is TGTGCCAGCAACCCTTCGGGGGGGAGATACGCGTATTTT. The encoded protein is CASNPSGGRYAYF.

The genes are TRBV5-1 and TRBJ2-1; maybe TRBD1 (6 bases). V dropped 0 bases and J dropped 7 bases, with 14 bases sitting between them. The CDR3 runs to 15 residues. The germline gives CDR1 SGHRS, CDR2 YFSETQ. DNA for the CDR3: TGCGCCAGCAGCTTGGTAGGGGGTAAGGGGAATGAGCAGTTCTTC. It codes for CASSLVGGKGNEQFF. Variable domain in full (rest from reference TRBV5-1 and TRBJ2-1): KAGVTQTPRYLIKTRGQQVTLSCSPISGHRSVSWYQQTPGQGLQFLFEYFSETQRNKGNFPGRFSGRQFSNSRSEMNVSTLELGDSALYLCASSLVGGKGNEQFFGPGTRLTVL.

V and J are TRBV6-5 and TRBJ2-5, with D unclear. Germline V gene lookup returns CDR1 MNHEY and CDR2 SVGAGI. The CDR3 loop spans 13 amino acids. V lost 2 bases, J lost 0 bases, and 4 bases lay in between. CDR3 in amino acids: CASSYTYQETQYF. The CDR3 bases are TGTGCCAGCAGTTACACGTACCAAGAGACCCAGTACTTC.

V gene TRBV7-3 combines with J gene TRBJ1-1; 7 bases fit TRBD1. The CDR3 totals 13 residues. The V segment lost 6 bases and the J segment 10 bases; nucleotides outside the gene matches: 11. Germline V lookup: CDR1 SGHTA, CDR2 FQGTGA. In nucleotides, the CDR3 is TGTGCCAGCAGTTTTGGGCGACAGGGTACAGCTTTCTTT. Translated, it gives CASSFGRQGTAFF.

This chain uses TRBV20-1 with TRBJ2-3; no clear D gene. V lost 2 bases to trimming and J lost 0 bases, with 9 bases between them. The germline V gene has CDR1 DFQATT and CDR2 SNEGSKA (reference sequence). The CDR3 contains 14 residues. The CDR3 bases are TGCAGTGCTAGAAAACAAACTAGCACAGATACGCAGTATTTT. Translating it yields CSARKQTSTDTQYF.

This clonotype showed up many times. The rearrangement joins TRBV27 to TRBJ1-1; tentative D call: TRBD1 (5 bases). Germline values: CDR1 MNHEY, CDR2 SMNVEV (reference sequence). The CDR3 is made up of 11 amino acids. The V gene lost 8 bases and the J gene lost 11 bases, with 15 bases spanning the gap. The CDR3 coding sequence is TGTGCCAGCGCTCAGGGACTGGAGGCTTTCTTT. It codes for CASAQGLEAFF.

The chain has TRBV11-2 and TRBJ2-1, with 11 bases fitting TRBD2. The assigned J gene may be wrong: the sequence end matches TRBJ2-7 better. The CDR3 spans 15 residues. CDR1 is SGHAT, CDR2 FQNNGV, per germline. CDR3 nucleotides: TGTGCCAGCAGCCCTGTAGCGGGAGGGCCTTACGAGCAGTACTTC. This sequence encodes CASSPVAGGPYEQYF.

The CDR3 nucleotides read TGTGCCAGCTCACCGACGCGGCAGGTCAACTATGGCTACACCTTC. This gives the protein CASSPTRQVNYGYTF. The chain joins TRBV18 to TRBJ1-2; no firm D call. CDR3 length: 15 residues. The ends were cut back, 3 bases at V and 2 bases at J, with 13 bases in the middle. The germline gives CDR1 KGHSH, CDR2 LQKENI.

This chain uses TRBV13 with TRBJ2-7, with a possible D match to TRBD1 (6 bases). Germline assignment: CDR1 PRHDT and CDR2 FYEKMQ (reference sequence). The CDR3 is made up of 14 amino acids. The V and J ends lost 3 bases and 3 bases respectively, with 12 bases between them. CDR3 nucleotide sequence: TGTGCCAGCAGCTTTACCGGACAGAACTACGAGCAGTACTTC. Translated: CASSFTGQNYEQYF.

The sample holds a few counts of this clonotype. A much larger clone sits a single nucleotide away, making a read error possible. The chain links TRBV11-2 to TRBJ2-1, with D possibly matching TRBD1 (6 bases). Germline loops: CDR1 SGHAT, CDR2 FQNNGV. Trimming took off 0 bases at V and 1 base at J, with 7 bases between the two ends. This CDR3 is 15 amino acids long. In DNA form, the CDR3 reads TGTGCCAGCAGCTTAGACCAGGGGTCCTACAATGAGCAGTTCTTC. The encoded protein is CASSLDQGSYNEQFF.

This clonotype was seen more than once but under ten times. V and J are TRBV12-3 or TRBV12-4 and TRBJ1-4, with 9 bases matching TRBD1. CDR3 size: 14 residues. Trimming removed 7 bases from V and 7 bases from J; junction bases left unmatched: 7. This CDR3 reads CASTNGQGSEKLFF. CDR3 nucleotide sequence: TGTGCCAGCACCAACGGACAGGGGAGTGAAAAACTGTTTTTT.

V and J are TRBV9 and TRBJ2-5; D remains unclear. Trimming left V 4 bases short and J 0 bases short, with 13 bases between. CDR3 size: 15 residues. The germline V gene has CDR1 SGDLS and CDR2 YYNGEE. Here the CDR3 DNA reads TGTGCCAGCAGCCCCCTCGGAGTAAACCAAGAGACCCAGTACTTC. Translating gives CASSPLGVNQETQYF.

In its sample, this clonotype was seen a few times. This chain links TRBV28 with TRBJ2-4; TRBD1 might be the D (5 bases). Per the germline V gene, CDR1 is MDHEN and CDR2 is SYDVKM. V was trimmed by 6 bases and J by 12 bases, leaving 15 bases between them. This CDR3 has 12 amino acids. The CDR3 bases are TGTGCCAGCAGCTCGGTTGTGGGGCGTCAGTACTTC. Its protein is CASSSVVGRQYF. The full variable domain, its missing parts supplied by reference TRBV28 and TRBJ2-4, is DVKVTQSSRYLVKRTGEKVFLECVQDMDHENMFWYRQDPGLGLRLIYFSYDVKMKEKGDIPEGYSVSREKKERFSLILESASTNQTSMYLCASSSVVGRQYFGAGTRLSVL.

The chain joins TRBV29-1 to TRBJ2-1; no clear D gene. V was cut by 3 bases and J by 3 bases, with 15 bases left in between. The length of the CDR3 is 15 residues. Germline lookup yields CDR1 SQVTM and CDR2 ANQGSEA. The CDR3 here is CSVDGVLKRYNEQFF. In DNA form, the CDR3 reads TGCAGCGTTGACGGCGTTCTTAAGCGCTACAATGAGCAGTTCTTC.